This T cell receptor beta chain was captured by sequencing in a study of response to subunit inactivated influenza vaccine. TCRdb re-derived calls from the RT-PCR reads in MiXCR, one entry per CDR3 protein. The data show more than 250,000 distinct CDR3 sequences, with just over 20% seen just once and roughly 10% held by the top ten. After removal of 10 bases from V and 10 bases from J, the junction contained 10 bases not matched to a gene. The CDR3 has 13 residues. Study outcomes and limitations: Every seasonal influenza vaccination brings in few new T cells, the authors suggested.

With regard to this clonotype: Its antigen is still unknown.

This receptor was obtained from a man aged 50 to 75 who received an inactivated influenza vaccine. The V and J genes are TRBV12-3 or TRBV12-4 and TRBJ2-1; 10 bases fit TRBD2. The sample consisted of PBMCs from blood, taken about 20 months after vaccination. CDR3 loop: CATGLAELYEQFF. CDR3 coding DNA: TGTGCCACTGGACTAGCGGAACTGTACGAGCAGTTCTTC.